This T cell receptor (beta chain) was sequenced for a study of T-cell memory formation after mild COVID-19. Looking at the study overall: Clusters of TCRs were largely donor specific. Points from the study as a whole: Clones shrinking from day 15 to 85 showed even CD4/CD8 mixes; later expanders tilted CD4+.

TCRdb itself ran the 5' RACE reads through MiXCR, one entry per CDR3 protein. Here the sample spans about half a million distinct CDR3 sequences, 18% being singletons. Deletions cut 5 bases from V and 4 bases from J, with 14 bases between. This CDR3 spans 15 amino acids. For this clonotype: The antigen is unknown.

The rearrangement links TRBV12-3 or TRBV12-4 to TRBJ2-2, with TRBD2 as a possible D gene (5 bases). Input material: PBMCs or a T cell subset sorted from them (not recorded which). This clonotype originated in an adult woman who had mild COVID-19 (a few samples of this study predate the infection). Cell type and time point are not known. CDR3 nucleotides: TGTGCCAGCAGTCTCCGAGGGCGGAGCACCGGGGAGCTGTTTTTT. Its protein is CASSLRGRSTGELFF.